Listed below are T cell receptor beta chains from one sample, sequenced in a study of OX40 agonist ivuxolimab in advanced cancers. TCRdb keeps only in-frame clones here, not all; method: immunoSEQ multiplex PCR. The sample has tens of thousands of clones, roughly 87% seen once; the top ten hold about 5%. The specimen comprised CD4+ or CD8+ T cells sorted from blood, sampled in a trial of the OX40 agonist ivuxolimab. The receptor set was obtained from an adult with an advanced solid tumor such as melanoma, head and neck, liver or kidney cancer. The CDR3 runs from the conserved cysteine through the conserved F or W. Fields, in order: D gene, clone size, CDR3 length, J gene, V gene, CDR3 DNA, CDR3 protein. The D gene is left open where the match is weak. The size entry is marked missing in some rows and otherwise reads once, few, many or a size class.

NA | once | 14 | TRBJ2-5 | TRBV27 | TGTGCCAGCAGTGGGGGACGGAGCGCGGAGACCCAGTACTTC | CASSGGRSAETQYF
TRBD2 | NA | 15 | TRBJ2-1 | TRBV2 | TGTGCCAGCAGTGCCGCACTAGCGGGATACAATGAGCAGTTCTTC | CASSAALAGYNEQFF
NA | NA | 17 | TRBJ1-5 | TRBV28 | TGTGCCAGCAGTTTATTGGGCCAGTCGGGAGGCAATCAGCCCCAGCATTTT | CASSLLGQSGGNQPQHF
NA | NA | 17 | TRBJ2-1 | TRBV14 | TGTGCCAGCAGCCAAGATAGACTGAAGCTTACCTACAATGAGCAGTTCTTC | CASSQDRLKLTYNEQFF
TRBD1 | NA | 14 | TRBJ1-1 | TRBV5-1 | TGCGCCAGCACCTTGGGACAGGATACTTCTGAAGCTTTCTTT | CASTLGQDTSEAFF
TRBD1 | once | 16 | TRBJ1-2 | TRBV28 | TGTGCCAGCAGATTGGGACAGGGGCCAAGGAGTGTTGGCTACACCTTC | CASRLGQGPRSVGYTF
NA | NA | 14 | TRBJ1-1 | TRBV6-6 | TGTGCCAGCAGTTCGACAGGAGTAAACACTGAAGCTTTCTTT | CASSSTGVNTEAFF
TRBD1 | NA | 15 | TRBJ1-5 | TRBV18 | TGTGCCAGCTCACCAGGGGGGACAGGGCACCAGCCCCAGCATTTT | CASSPGGTGHQPQHF
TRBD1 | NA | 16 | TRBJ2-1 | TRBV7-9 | TGTGCCAGCAGCTTAGCCGGGACAGGGGGAATTAATGAGCAGTTCTTC | CASSLAGTGGINEQFF
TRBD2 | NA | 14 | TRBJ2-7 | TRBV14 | TGTGCCAGCAGCCTAGGACTAGCGGGGTACGAGCAGTACTTC | CASSLGLAGYEQYF
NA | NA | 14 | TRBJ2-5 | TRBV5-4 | TGTGCCAGCAGCTTGGCGAACAGCCAAGAGACCCAGTACTTC | CASSLANSQETQYF
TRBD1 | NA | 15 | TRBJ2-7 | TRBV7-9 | TGTGCCAGCAGCTTAGCAGGGGGCAGGGTTTACGAGCAGTACTTC | CASSLAGGRVYEQYF
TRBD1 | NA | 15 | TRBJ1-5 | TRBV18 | TGTGCCAGCTCACCAACGACAGGGGGAACTCAGCCCCAGCATTTT | CASSPTTGGTQPQHF
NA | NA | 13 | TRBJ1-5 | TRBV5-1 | TGCGCCAGCAGCTTGGAAGGGTGGCAGCCCCAGCATTTT | CASSLEGWQPQHF
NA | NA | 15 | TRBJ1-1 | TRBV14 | TGTGCCAGCAGCCCCAACATGAATACACGCGCTGAAGCTTTCTTT | CASSPNMNTRAEAFF
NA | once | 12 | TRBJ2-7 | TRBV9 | TGTGCCAGCAGCTCCGGGGGAAACGAGCAGTACTTC | CASSSGGNEQYF
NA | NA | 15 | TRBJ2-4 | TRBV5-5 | TGTGCCAGCAGCTTCTCTCTCAGTGCACAAAACATTCAGTACTTC | CASSFSLSAQNIQYF
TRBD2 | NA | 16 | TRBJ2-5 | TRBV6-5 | TGTGCCAGCAGTTACGGGACTAGCGGGGGCCAAGAGACCCAGTACTTC | CASSYGTSGGQETQYF
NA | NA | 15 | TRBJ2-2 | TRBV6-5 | TGTGCCAGCAGTTACAGTGCACTAAACACCGGGGAGCTGTTTTTT | CASSYSALNTGELFF
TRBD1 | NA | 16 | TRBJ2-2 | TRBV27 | TGTGCCAGCAGTCGACAGGGACAGGCTCCCACCGGGGAGCTGTTTTTT | CASSRQGQAPTGELFF
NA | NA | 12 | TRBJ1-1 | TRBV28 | TGTGCCAGCAGTTCCGGACAGAAAGGAGCTTTCTTT | CASSSGQKGAFF
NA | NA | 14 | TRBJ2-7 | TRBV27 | TGTGCCAGCAGTTTATCGTCGGGGCTCTACGAGCAGTACTTC | CASSLSSGLYEQYF
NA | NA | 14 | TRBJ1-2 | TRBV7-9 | TGTGCCAGCAGCCAAGATCGGCTAAACTATGGCTACACCTTC | CASSQDRLNYGYTF
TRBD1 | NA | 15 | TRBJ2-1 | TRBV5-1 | TGCGCCAGCAGCCAGACAGGGGGCCGTTACAATGAGCAGTTCTTC | CASSQTGGRYNEQFF
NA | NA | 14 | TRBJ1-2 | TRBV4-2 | TGTGCCAGCAGCCAGGGAAAAGAGGTCTATGGCTACACCTTC | CASSQGKEVYGYTF